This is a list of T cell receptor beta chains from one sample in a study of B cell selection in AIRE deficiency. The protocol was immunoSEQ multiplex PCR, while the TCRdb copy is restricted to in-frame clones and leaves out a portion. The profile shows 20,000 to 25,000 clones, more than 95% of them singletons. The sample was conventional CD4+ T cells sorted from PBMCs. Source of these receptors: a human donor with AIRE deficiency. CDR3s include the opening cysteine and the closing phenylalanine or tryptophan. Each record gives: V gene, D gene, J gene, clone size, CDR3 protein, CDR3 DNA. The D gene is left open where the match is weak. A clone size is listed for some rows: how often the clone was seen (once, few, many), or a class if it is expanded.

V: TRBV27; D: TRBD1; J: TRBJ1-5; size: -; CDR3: CASSLTPGQGAKQPQHF; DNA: TGTGCCAGCAGTTTAACTCCGGGACAGGGGGCGAAACAGCCCCAGCATTTT
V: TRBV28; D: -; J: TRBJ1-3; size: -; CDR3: CASSLPGNTIYF; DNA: TGTGCCAGCAGTTTGCCTGGAAACACCATATATTTT
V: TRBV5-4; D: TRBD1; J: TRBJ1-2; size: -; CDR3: CASSAGQGVSGYTF; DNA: TGTGCCAGCAGCGCCGGACAGGGCGTTAGCGGCTACACCTTC
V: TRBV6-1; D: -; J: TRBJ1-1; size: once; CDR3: CASKITLNTEAFF; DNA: TGTGCCAGCAAGATTACGTTGAATACTGAAGCTTTCTTT
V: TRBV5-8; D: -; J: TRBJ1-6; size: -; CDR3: CASSFLVQGNSPLHF; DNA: TGTGCCAGCAGCTTCTTGGTCCAGGGAAATTCACCCCTCCACTTT
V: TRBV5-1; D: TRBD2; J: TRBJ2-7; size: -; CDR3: CASSSPQAGAYEQYF; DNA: TGCGCCAGCTCCTCGCCCCAAGCGGGGGCCTACGAGCAGTACTTC
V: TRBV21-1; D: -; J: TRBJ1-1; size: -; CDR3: CASSNEGSEAFF; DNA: TGTGCCAGCAGCAATGAGGGGAGTGAGGCTTTCTTT
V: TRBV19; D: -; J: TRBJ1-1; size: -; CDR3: CASSTYRVNTEAFF; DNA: TGTGCCAGTAGTACATACAGGGTGAACACTGAAGCTTTCTTT
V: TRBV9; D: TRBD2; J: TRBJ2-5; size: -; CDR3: CASSKGGREERGGANPGETQYF; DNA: TGTGCCAGCAGCAAAGGAGGGCGGGAGGAGCGAGGTGGGGCCAATCCGGGGGAGACCCAGTACTTC
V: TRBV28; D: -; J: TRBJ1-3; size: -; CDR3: CASSRDSGNTIYF; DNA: TGTGCCAGCAGCAGGGATTCTGGAAACACCATATATTTT
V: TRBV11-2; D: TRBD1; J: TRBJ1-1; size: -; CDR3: CASSETPRGRLDTEAFF; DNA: TGTGCCAGCAGCGAGACCCCCAGGGGGCGCTTGGACACTGAAGCTTTCTTT
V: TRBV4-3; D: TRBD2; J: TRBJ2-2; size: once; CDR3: CASSQDRGGRAGVGELFF; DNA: TGCGCCAGCAGCCAAGATAGGGGCGGGAGGGCCGGCGTCGGGGAGCTGTTTTTT
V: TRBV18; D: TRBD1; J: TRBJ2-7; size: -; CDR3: CASSPNGQGVEQYF; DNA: TGTGCCAGCTCACCAAATGGACAGGGGGTGGAGCAGTACTTC
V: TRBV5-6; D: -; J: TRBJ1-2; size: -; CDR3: CASRILQVSGGYTF; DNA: TGTGCCAGCAGGATCCTCCAGGTTTCTGGAGGCTACACCTTC
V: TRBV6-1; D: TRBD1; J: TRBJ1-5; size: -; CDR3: CASSSTGLHGSQHF; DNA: TGTGCCAGCAGTTCGACAGGGCTCCACGGGTCCCAGCATTTT
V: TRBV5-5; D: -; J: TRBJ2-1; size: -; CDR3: CASSPAWDKIPSLRNEQFF; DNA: TGTGCCAGCAGCCCGGCCTGGGACAAAATACCCTCACTACGCAATGAGCAGTTCTTC
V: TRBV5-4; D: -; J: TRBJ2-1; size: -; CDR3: CATTGLSGNEQFF; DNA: TGTGCCACCACCGGACTAAGTGGTAATGAGCAGTTCTTC
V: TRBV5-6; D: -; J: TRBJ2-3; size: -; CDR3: CASSLGRGRGNTDTQYF; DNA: TGTGCCAGCAGCTTGGGGAGGGGCAGGGGAAACACAGATACGCAGTATTTT